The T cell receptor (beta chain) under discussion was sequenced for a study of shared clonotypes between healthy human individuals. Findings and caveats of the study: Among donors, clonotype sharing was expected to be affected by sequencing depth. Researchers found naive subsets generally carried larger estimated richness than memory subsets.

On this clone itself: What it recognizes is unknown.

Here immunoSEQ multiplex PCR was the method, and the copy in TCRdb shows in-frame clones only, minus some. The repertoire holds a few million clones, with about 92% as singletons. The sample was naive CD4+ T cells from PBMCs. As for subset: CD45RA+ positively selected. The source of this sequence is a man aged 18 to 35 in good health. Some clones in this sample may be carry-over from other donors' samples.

The CDR3 DNA reads as TGCAGCGTTGTGGGGGACAGGGGGGCCGATACGCAGTATTTT. Translated, it gives CSVVGDRGADTQYF. The rearrangement uses TRBV29-1 and TRBJ2-3; TRBD1 matches at 11 bases. Trimming took 4 bases from V and 6 from J; bases not matched to a gene: 6. CDR1 SQVTM and CDR2 ANQGSEA come from the germline V gene. The CDR3 loop spans 14 amino acids.